This T cell receptor (beta chain) was obtained from a study of post-analysis software for immune sequencing data. Whole-study findings and limits: Included in a set of five TRBV segments more frequent in patients than controls were TRBV5-6, TRBV5-1 and TRBV20-1.

Trimming left V 1 base short and J 4 bases short, with 13 bases between. Germline CDR1 and CDR2: LNHNV and YYDKDF (reference sequence). The CDR3 extends over 15 amino acids. Unique molecular identifiers featured in each of the TCR beta cDNA libraries. In TCRdb, the PCR reads were re-called with MiXCR into one record per CDR3 protein. The sample has 450,000 or so distinct CDR3 sequences, less than 45% seen once. This clonotype was seen a few times. The antigen is undetermined. The rearrangement uses TRBV15 and TRBJ1-2; no clear D gene. The sequencing input was blood. This sequence originates from a girl under 18 with multiple sclerosis. CDR3 loop: CATSRGWTESYGYTF. CDR3 in DNA: TGTGCCACCAGCAGAGGGTGGACGGAGTCCTATGGCTACACCTTC. Full variable domain (remainder filled in from reference TRBV15 and TRBJ1-2): DAMVIQNPRYQVTQFGKPVTLSCSQTLNHNVMYWYQQKSSQAPKLLFHYYDKDFNNEADTPDNFQSRRPNTSFCFLDIRSPGLGDTAMYLCATSRGWTESYGYTFGSGTRLTVV.